This paragraph reports one TCR beta chain. The specificity of this receptor is unknown. No base-level quality is on record; no much larger clone is a single base apart. CD4+CD127+ cells were sorted as the conventional CD4 T cell population. Control samples came from healthy donors unrelated to the patients. Sorting of Tconv and Treg cells intended for TCRbeta sequencing was performed on a FACSAria flow cytometer. Sorted cells were collected in 5-ml round-bottom polystyrene tubes, and dry cell pellets were stored frozen at -80 degrees C prior to sequencing. This specimen belongs to a study of B cell selection in AIRE deficiency (dated by TCRdb to about 2019). As for the study more broadly: TCRbeta repertoires of sorted blood CD4+ conventional T cells and regulatory T cells were compared between AIRE-deficient patients and healthy controls. The TCR-sequenced cohort comprised about five AIRE-deficient APECED patients and about five healthy control donors. General findings and caveats noted by the study authors: Only TCRbeta chains were sequenced; about 36% of shared healthy-donor Treg sequences also occurred in healthy Tconv, possibly because of differing TCRalpha chains. Shared Treg sequences had shorter CDR3s, which reflects a bias toward rearrangements containing few non-templated nucleotide insertions. Among some 3,500 shared Treg TCRbeta sequences, approximately 33% were shared exclusively among healthy donors and over 7% exclusively among patients, which suggests that Treg selection is less efficient in the absence of AIRE. Tconv and Treg cells from AIRE-deficient patients showed TCRBV gene usage, CDR3 length and TCR diversity similar to those of healthy donors. About 30% of the Treg TCRbeta sequences shared among healthy donors were detected in patient Tconv cells, suggesting that Treg-biased clones are diverted into the Tconv compartment.

The immunoSEQ platform was used to sequence the TCRbeta chain. The authors processed their data as follows. When conventional T cell repertoires were pooled, patients gave approximately 1x10^5 distinct in-frame TCRbeta sequences, while healthy donors gave 130,000 to 150,000. Treg TCRbeta sequences shared by two or more individuals were defined as public, and these public Treg TCRbeta sequences were subsequently searched for in Tconv repertoires. Differences between groups were assessed using Mann-Whitney U tests with Bonferroni-Dunn correction in GraphPad Prism 7.03. In its TCRdb copy, this immuneACCESS table keeps in-frame sequences only and misses some clones. Where compared with another copy, unresolved V genes explain less than half of these, and the others have no known cause. For V, J and clone size, that table is used; D and trimming come from the DNA. Present in this sample are tens of thousands of clones, approximately 96% of which were seen just once. Approximately 0.21% of the sample is held by the ten biggest clonotypes.

The receptor comes from a human donor in good health. The source material was CD4+CD127+ conventional T cells sorted from PBMCs.

The sequenced DNA: TGTGCCAGCAGCCTCGGACAGGGGAGCGAAAAACTGTTTTTT. It codes for CASSLGQGSEKLFF. The rearranged segments are TRBV7-9 and TRBJ1-4, and TRBD1 aligns with 9 junction nucleotides. Via the germline V gene (reference sequence), CDR1 is SEHNR and CDR2 FQNEAQ. The CDR3 goes from the cysteine to the phenylalanine over 14 residues. The sequence is cut down to CDR3 DNA, 42 bases in frame from base 1. V and J are trimmed by 5 bases and 8 bases, and the gene matches miss 6 bases of the junction.